The sequence of this T cell receptor (beta chain) was determined in a study of radiotherapy plus CTLA-4 blockade in lung cancer. The data were produced by immunoSEQ multiplex PCR, yet TCRdb's version contains in-frame clones alone and is incomplete. Among approximately 60,000 clones listed, approximately 80% were seen once. This clone turned up a few times. The sequencing used peripheral blood, collected from a patient treated with radiotherapy plus ipilimumab. The sequence derives from a human donor with non-small cell lung cancer who had a complete response to radiotherapy plus ipilimumab.

CDR3 region: CASSDTFGYGYTF. Here the CDR3 DNA reads TGTGCCAGCAGTGACACGTTCGGCTATGGCTACACCTTC. This rearrangement joins TRBV6-4 to TRBJ1-2, with D uncertain. V was cut by 2 bases and J by 4 bases, with 8 bases left in between. The CDR3 runs 13 residues. The V gene's germline CDR1 is MRHNA and CDR2 SNTAGT.